Below are 15 T cell receptor beta chains sequenced from a single sample in a study of shared clonotypes between healthy human individuals. The assay was immunoSEQ multiplex PCR, and TCRdb's table has in-frame clones only and misses some. The repertoire holds about 490,000 clones, with around 73% as singletons. The sample comprised PBMCs. The source is a woman aged 40 to 50 in good health. Some clones in this sample may be carry-over from other donors' samples.

The chain carries TRBV7-9 and TRBJ2-6; no definite D call. The V gene's germline CDR1 is SEHNR and CDR2 FQNEAQ (reference sequence). The CDR3 length is 15 residues. The germline V and J ends were trimmed by 0 bases and 2 bases, with 5 bases remaining between them. The chain's CDR3 is CASSLAVAGANVLTF. DNA of the CDR3: TGTGCCAGCAGCTTAGCCGTAGCTGGGGCCAACGTCCTGACTTTC.

This sequence joins TRBV19 and TRBJ2-2, with D maybe TRBD2 (6 bases). CDR3 length: 15 residues. Germline-derived CDR1 and CDR2 are LNHDA and SQIVND (reference sequence). Trimming removed 2 bases at V and 5 bases at J, with 12 bases between. The chain's CDR3 is CASSIRSSETGELFF. DNA for the CDR3: TGTGCCAGTAGTATAAGGTCTAGCGAAACCGGGGAGCTGTTTTTT.

Regarding this clone: This specimen includes other DNA sequences encoding the same CDR3. The rearrangement links TRBV28 to TRBJ1-5; TRBD1 agrees at 9 bases. Germline assignment: CDR1 MDHEN and CDR2 SYDVKM. The CDR3 spans 15 residues. Unmatched junction bases numbered 8, after V lost 5 bases and J lost 6 bases. The CDR3 coding sequence is TGTGCCAGCAGTCTAGGACAGGGGTATCGTCAGCCCCAGCATTTT. Translating gives CASSLGQGYRQPQHF.

In DNA, the CDR3 is TGTGCCAGCAGCTTCGAGTCGACAGGGGGTTTGAGCACTGAAGCTTTCTTT. Translating it yields CASSFESTGGLSTEAFF. This chain joins TRBV5-5 and TRBJ1-1, with TRBD1 matching over 9 bases. The V gene's germline CDR1 is SGHKS and CDR2 YYEKEE (reference sequence). This CDR3 spans 17 amino acids. Trimming at V came to 2 bases and at J to 4 bases, leaving 12 bases not matched to a gene. Combining the CDR3 with reference TRBV5-5 and TRBJ1-1 gives the whole variable domain DAGVTQSPTHLIKTRGQQVTLRCSPISGHKSVSWYQQVLGQGPQFIFQYYEKEERGRGNFPDRFSARQFPNYSSELNVNALLLGDSALYLCASSFESTGGLSTEAFFGQGTRLTVV.

The DNA for the CDR3 is TGTGCCAGCAGTGAAAGTTTGTGGGACATCTACGAGCAGTACTTC. Translation: CASSESLWDIYEQYF. This chain connects TRBV6-1 to TRBJ2-7, with D tentatively TRBD1 (6 bases). Germline values: CDR1 MNHNS, CDR2 SASEGT. V was cut by 2 bases and J by 3 bases, with 14 bases left in between. The CDR3 contains 15 residues.

The chain is built from TRBV6-1 and TRBJ1-5; no definite D call. V was cut by 2 bases and J by 1 base, with 12 bases left in between. This CDR3 comprises 16 residues. Germline CDR1 and CDR2: MNHNS and SASEGT. CDR3: CASSENRPGSNQPQHF. CDR3 nucleotide sequence: TGTGCCAGCAGTGAAAATCGCCCTGGGAGCAATCAGCCCCAGCATTTT.

This rearrangement joins TRBV5-1 to TRBJ2-3; D may be TRBD1 or TRBD2 (5 bases each). Germline V gene lookup returns CDR1 SGHRS and CDR2 YFSETQ. The CDR3 length is 14 residues. The ends were cut back, 1 base at V and 6 bases at J, with 12 bases in the middle. Here the CDR3 reads CASSLRRTLDTQYF. CDR3 nucleotides: TGCGCCAGCAGCTTGCGGAGGACACTGGATACGCAGTATTTT.

This sequence joins TRBV18 and TRBJ1-2; D gene uncertain. The CDR3 contains 14 residues. Germline V gives CDR1 KGHSH, CDR2 LQKENI. V lost 3 bases, J lost 2 bases, and 10 bases lay in between. For the CDR3, the DNA is TGTGCCAGCTCACCCCTCTCAGAAAACTATGGCTACACCTTC. It translates to CASSPLSENYGYTF.

This chain joins TRBV6-5 and TRBJ1-2; TRBD1 matches 8 bases. With V trimmed by 6 bases and J by 6 bases, 6 bases remained unmatched. The CDR3 totals 13 residues. Germline V gene lookup returns CDR1 MNHEY and CDR2 SVGAGI. Here the CDR3 DNA reads TGTGCCAGCAGAGGGACAGGAGAGAATGGCTACACCTTC. Amino acids: CASRGTGENGYTF.

The chain employs TRBV28 and TRBJ2-3; possible D gene TRBD1, 7 bases. Germline assignment: CDR1 MDHEN and CDR2 SYDVKM. Trimming took 3 bases from V and 3 from J, leaving 13 bases between them. This CDR3 region has 15 residues. Written as DNA, the CDR3 is TGTGCCAGCAGTTTCGGAGGGGGCGGAACAGATACGCAGTATTTT. Residues: CASSFGGGGTDTQYF.

About this clone itself: At the DNA level, this CDR3 is encoded by other sequences in the same sample as well. V is TRBV7-9 and J is TRBJ1-3; D is undetermined. The CDR3 extends over 11 amino acids. The V end was cut by 6 bases, the J end by 5 bases, with 5 bases between. Per the germline V gene, CDR1 is SEHNR and CDR2 is FQNEAQ (reference sequence). The CDR3 reads CASSPRNTIYF. DNA for the CDR3: TGTGCCAGCAGTCCCCGAAACACCATATATTTT.

The chain links TRBV19 to TRBJ1-2; maybe TRBD1 (6 bases). The V and J ends lost 3 bases and 2 bases respectively, with 10 bases between them. Germline V lookup: CDR1 LNHDA, CDR2 SQIVND (reference sequence). This CDR3 region has 14 residues. The CDR3, as DNA: TGTGCCAGTAGTATTTTCGACAGGAACTATGGCTACACCTTC. This sequence encodes CASSIFDRNYGYTF.

The rearrangement links TRBV29-1 to TRBJ2-1; D may be TRBD1 (6 bases). V was shortened by 0 bases and J by 4 bases, with 10 bases between the two germline ends. The length of the CDR3 is 14 residues. CDR1 and CDR2 (germline): SQVTM, ANQGSEA. The CDR3: CSVEEGASYNEQFF. CDR3 sequence (DNA): TGCAGCGTTGAAGAGGGGGCGTCGTACAATGAGCAGTTCTTC.

The gene calls are TRBV10-3 and TRBJ1-2; D is unclear. CDR1 and CDR2 from the germline V gene are ENHRY and SYGVKD. The V and J ends lost 0 bases and 8 bases respectively, with 10 bases between them. The CDR3 is 13 residues long. As DNA, the CDR3 is TGTGCCATCAGTGAGTCGAATCTGGGCGGCTACACCTTC. Translated: CAISESNLGGYTF.

Written as DNA, the CDR3 is TGTGCCAGCAGCCCCACAGGGGGCTTGAGATACACCATATATTTT. This encodes CASSPTGGLRYTIYF. The rearrangement joins TRBV6-5 to TRBJ1-3; 9 positions agree with TRBD1. Germline V CDR1 and CDR2: MNHEY, SVGAGI. The CDR3 is 15 amino acids. After removal of 6 bases from V and 8 bases from J, the junction contained 11 bases not matched to a gene.